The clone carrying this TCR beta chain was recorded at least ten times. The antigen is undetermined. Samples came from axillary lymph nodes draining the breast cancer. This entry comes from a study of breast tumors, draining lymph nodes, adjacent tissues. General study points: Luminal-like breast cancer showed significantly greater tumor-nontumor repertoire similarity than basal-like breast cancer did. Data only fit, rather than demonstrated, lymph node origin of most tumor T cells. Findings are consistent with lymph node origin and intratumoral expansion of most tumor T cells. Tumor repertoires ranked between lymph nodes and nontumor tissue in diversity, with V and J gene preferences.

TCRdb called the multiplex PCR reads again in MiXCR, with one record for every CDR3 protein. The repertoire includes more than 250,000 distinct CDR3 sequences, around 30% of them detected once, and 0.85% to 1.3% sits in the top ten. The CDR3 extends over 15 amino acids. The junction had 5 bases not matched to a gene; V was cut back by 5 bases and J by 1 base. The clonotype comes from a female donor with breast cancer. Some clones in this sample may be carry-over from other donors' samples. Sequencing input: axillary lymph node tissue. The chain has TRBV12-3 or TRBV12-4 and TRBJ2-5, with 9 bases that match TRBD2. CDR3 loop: CASSTPTSGQETQYF. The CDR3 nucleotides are TGTGCCAGCAGTACCCCGACTAGCGGCCAAGAGACCCAGTACTTC.